The 25 T cell receptor beta chains in this list originate from one sample, sequenced in a study of spatial heterogeneity in lung cancer. Regarding time point: sample taken at primary tumor resection. TCRdb re-called the 5' RACE reads through MiXCR, storing one row per CDR3 protein. The sample yields under 80,000 distinct CDR3 sequences, roughly 5.9% seen once. The sequencing used PBMCs, collected at surgery. Receptors originate from a female donor with early-stage non-small cell lung cancer.

This clonotype was observed many times. V gene TRBV10-3 combines with J gene TRBJ1-1; D is possibly TRBD1 (6 bases). V lost 3 bases and J lost 0, with 8 bases in between. This CDR3 spans 14 amino acids. From germline, CDR1 is ENHRY and CDR2 SYGVKD. CDR3 nucleotide sequence: TGTGCCATCAGTGATGGACAGCTGAACACTGAAGCTTTCTTT. The encoded protein is CAISDGQLNTEAFF.

CDR3 sequence (DNA): TGTGCCAGCAGCTCGGGACAAGAGAACACTGAAGCTTTCTTT. It specifies CASSSGQENTEAFF. V and J are TRBV7-2 and TRBJ1-1; tentatively, D is TRBD1 (6 bases). This CDR3 contains 14 residues. The V end was cut by 4 bases, the J end by 1 base, with 10 bases between. Germline values: CDR1 SGHTA, CDR2 FQGNSA.

V is TRBV25-1 and J is TRBJ2-1, with a tentative D call TRBD1 (5 bases). The CDR3 is 13 residues long. The germline CDR1 and CDR2 sequences are MGHDK and SYGVNS. With 6 bases removed from V and 5 bases from J, the gap between germline ends came to 11 bases. The CDR3 here is CASREMGHNEQFF. Here the CDR3 DNA reads TGTGCCAGCAGGGAGATGGGGCACAATGAGCAGTTCTTC.

This sequence joins TRBV7-9 and TRBJ2-3, with 8 nucleotides matching TRBD1. The CDR3 extends over 15 amino acids. The germline V gene has CDR1 SEHNR and CDR2 FQNEAQ (reference sequence). The trim removed 5 bases at V and 1 base at J, leaving 5 bases unmatched. As DNA, the CDR3 is TGTGCCAGCAGCCTCCCGACAGGGGGCACAGATACGCAGTATTTT. Protein sequence: CASSLPTGGTDTQYF.

A few counts support this clonotype. The chain combines TRBV9 with TRBJ2-3; no clear D. This CDR3 is built from 14 residues. Germline CDR1 SGDLS, CDR2 YYNGEE. V was clipped by 2 bases and J by 0 bases, with 7 bases between them. The CDR3 here is CASSVRQSTDTQYF. CDR3 DNA: TGTGCCAGCAGCGTCCGCCAGAGCACAGATACGCAGTATTTT. Supplemented by reference TRBV9 and TRBJ2-3, the full variable domain reads DSGVTQTPKHLITATGQRVTLRCSPRSGDLSVYWYQQSLDQGLQFLIQYYNGEERAKGNILERFSAQQFPDLHSELNLSSLELGDSALYFCASSVRQSTDTQYFGPGTRLTVL.

This clonotype was seen repeatedly, ten times or more. The V gene is TRBV20-1, the J gene TRBJ2-1; D might be TRBD2 (5 bases). Trimming took off 3 bases at V and 3 bases at J, with 18 bases between the two ends. This CDR3 is 16 amino acids long. In germline, CDR1 is DFQATT, CDR2 SNEGSKA (reference sequence). The CDR3 spells CSARGSSILLYNEQFF. In DNA form, the CDR3 reads TGCAGTGCTAGGGGCTCTAGCATCCTTCTCTACAATGAGCAGTTCTTC.

This clonotype came up many times. The CDR3 protein is CASSYSDTENTEAFF. CDR3 nucleotide sequence: TGTGCCAGCAGTTACTCTGATACTGAGAACACTGAAGCTTTCTTT. The chain joins TRBV6-5 to TRBJ1-1; no firm D call. CDR1 and CDR2 (germline): MNHEY, SVGAGI. The CDR3 consists of 15 residues. Trimming removed 0 bases at V and 1 base at J, with 9 bases between.

This chain connects TRBV6-1 to TRBJ2-7, with D possibly being TRBD1 or TRBD2 (5 bases each). V was shortened by 6 bases and J by 7 bases, with 13 bases between the two germline ends. Germline CDR1 MNHNS, CDR2 SASEGT. The CDR3 contains 12 residues. CDR3 loop: CASSGTLEEQYV. The DNA for the CDR3 is TGTGCCAGCAGCGGGACGCTGGAAGAGCAGTACGTC.

This clonotype was counted between two and nine times. The J gene is TRBJ1-6, the V gene TRBV5-1; D may be TRBD1 (5 bases). Trimming left V 5 bases short and J 0 bases short, with 12 bases between. CDR1 and CDR2 from the germline V gene are SGHRS and YFSETQ. The CDR3 is made up of 16 amino acids. Written as DNA, the CDR3 is TGCGCCAGCAGACCCGACAGCCGCTCCTATAATTCACCCCTCCACTTT. Translating it yields CASRPDSRSYNSPLHF.

This clonotype was observed many times. CDR3 residues: CASTLPQRRLGASEAFF. As DNA, the CDR3 is TGTGCCAGCACCCTCCCCCAGCGGCGGTTGGGCGCATCAGAAGCTTTCTTT. The chain has TRBV28 and TRBJ1-1; D gene ambiguous. V was trimmed by 7 bases and J by 8 bases, leaving 29 bases between them. CDR1 and CDR2 from the germline V gene are MDHEN and SYDVKM. The CDR3 has 17 amino acids.

In this sample, this clonotype turned up many times. V usage is TRBV10-3 and J usage is TRBJ2-5, with D tentatively TRBD2 (6 bases). The germline V gene encodes CDR1 ENHRY and CDR2 SYGVKD. The CDR3 has 14 amino acids. V lost 4 bases and J 3 bases, leaving 12 bases between the germline ends. The CDR3 here is CAISGGTTKETQYF. The CDR3 DNA follows: TGTGCCATCAGTGGCGGGACCACGAAAGAGACCCAGTACTTC.

This clonotype was seen a handful of times. V is TRBV7-3 and J is TRBJ2-1; weak D call: TRBD1 (6 bases). Germline assignment: CDR1 SGHTA and CDR2 FQGTGA. The V end was cut by 4 bases, the J end by 7 bases, with 11 bases between. This CDR3 region has 13 residues. CDR3 sequence (DNA): TGTGCCAGCAGCTCGGACAGCACTAATGAGCAGTTCTTC. Translating gives CASSSDSTNEQFF.

This rearrangement joins TRBV5-1 to TRBJ2-2; the D gene is possibly TRBD1 (6 bases). CDR1 is SGHRS, CDR2 YFSETQ, per germline. The CDR3 is 15 amino acids. V lost 10 bases and J lost 0, with 16 bases in between. DNA for the CDR3: TGCGCCTGCGAGGACAGCCCCTCGAACACCGGGGAGCTGTTTTTT. This gives the protein CACEDSPSNTGELFF.

This clonotype was detected many times. The CDR3 DNA sequence: TGTGCCAGCAGCCAAGATTGGAGGGAACACTATGGCTACACCTTC. This codes for CASSQDWREHYGYTF. The chain joins TRBV4-2 to TRBJ1-2; D call uncertain. Between the trimmed V and J ends, which lost 0 bases and 3 bases, there was a span of 11 bases. Germline lookup yields CDR1 LGHNA and CDR2 YNFKEQ. CDR3 size: 15 residues.

This clonotype was observed at least ten times. V gene TRBV28 combines with J gene TRBJ1-1; 10 positions match TRBD1. V shed 2 bases and J 5 bases; nucleotides not matched to a gene: 8. The CDR3 spans 16 residues. Germline lookup yields CDR1 MDHEN and CDR2 SYDVKM. The CDR3 spells CASSLRQGARGTEAFF. In DNA, the CDR3 is TGTGCCAGCAGTTTAAGACAGGGGGCGCGGGGGACTGAAGCTTTCTTT.

The V call is TRBV19, the J call TRBJ1-5, with D possibly matching TRBD1 (6 bases). Germline CDR1 is LNHDA and CDR2 is SQIVND (reference sequence). Trimming took 3 bases from V and 3 from J, leaving 15 bases between them. The CDR3 has 16 amino acids. CDR3 region: CASSITVDRNNQPQHF. In DNA, the CDR3 is TGTGCCAGTAGTATTACGGTTGACAGGAACAATCAGCCCCAGCATTTT.

This clonotype was detected ten times or more. The chain has TRBV5-1 and TRBJ2-1; D is possibly TRBD1 or TRBD2 (6 bases each). CDR1 and CDR2 (germline): SGHRS, YFSETQ. With 0 bases removed from V and 4 bases from J, the gap between germline ends came to 11 bases. The CDR3 spans 15 residues. The CDR3 DNA reads as TGCGCCAGCAGCTTGGAACAGGGACTTTACAATGAGCAGTTCTTC. Protein product: CASSLEQGLYNEQFF.

The chain recombines TRBV11-2 with TRBJ2-1; 10 bases fit TRBD2. There are 15 residues in the CDR3. CDR1 is SGHAT, CDR2 FQNNGV, per germline. V gave up 5 bases and J gave up 5 bases; unmatched junction bases: 6. This chain's CDR3 is CASSHRTSGDNEQFF. DNA of the CDR3: TGTGCCAGCAGCCACCGGACTAGCGGAGACAATGAGCAGTTCTTC. The entire variable domain, with the rest obtained from reference TRBV11-2 and TRBJ2-1, is as follows: EAGVAQSPRYKIIEKRQSVAFWCNPISGHATLYWYQQILGQGPKLLIQFQNNGVVDDSQLPKDRFSAERLKGVDSTLKIQPAKLEDSAVYLCASSHRTSGDNEQFFGPGTRLTVL.

This clonotype appeared a few times. V gene TRBV7-9 combines with J gene TRBJ1-1; D call uncertain. Germline CDR1 is SEHNR and CDR2 is FQNEAQ (reference sequence). The CDR3 loop spans 13 amino acids. V lost 4 bases, J lost 3 bases, and 9 bases lay in between. The CDR3 DNA is TGTGCCAGCAGCTATGTCCTAGACACTGAAGCTTTCTTT. Its protein is CASSYVLDTEAFF. Full variable domain (remainder filled in from reference TRBV7-9 and TRBJ1-1): DTGVSQNPRHKITKRGQNVTFRCDPISEHNRLYWYRQTLGQGPEFLTYFQNEAQLEKSRLLSDRFSAERPKGSFSTLEIQRTEQGDSAMYLCASSYVLDTEAFFGQGTRLTVV.

This clonotype is classed as medium-sized. The rearrangement joins TRBV2 to TRBJ1-1, with 10 bases fitting TRBD1. Germline CDR1 and CDR2: SNHLY and FYNNEI. J gave up 5 bases and V 5 bases, and 8 bases lay outside the gene matches. The CDR3 loop spans 15 amino acids. The chain's CDR3 is CASSRGQGGGTEAFF. The CDR3 DNA reads TGTGCCAGCAGTCGCGGACAGGGGGGAGGGACTGAAGCTTTCTTT.

Note on this clonotype: A much bigger clone sits one base away, suggesting this may be a read error. This likely comes from a read error, as the CDR3 has no conserved phenylalanine or tryptophan at its end. V usage is TRBV5-1 and J usage is TRBJ2-7; D remains unclear. The V gene's germline CDR1 is SGHRS and CDR2 YFSETQ. The CDR3 consists of 14 residues. Trimming left V 5 bases short and J 3 bases short, with 15 bases between. CDR3 sequence reads: CASSPSSPLYEQYY. The DNA for the CDR3 is TGCGCCAGCAGTCCTAGTAGTCCCCTCTACGAGCAGTACTAC.

This clonotype was observed at least ten times. V and J are TRBV9 and TRBJ1-1; D ambiguous. Trimming took 0 bases from V and 5 from J, leaving 8 bases between them. In germline, CDR1 is SGDLS, CDR2 YYNGEE. There are 13 residues in the CDR3. The CDR3 region has the DNA TGTGCCAGCAGCGTAGCAATGGATACTGAAGCTTTCTTT. Amino acids: CASSVAMDTEAFF.

This clonotype was seen at least ten times. The genes are TRBV6-1 and TRBJ1-1; D might be TRBD1 (6 bases). The V end was cut by 2 bases, the J end by 0 bases, with 13 bases between. This CDR3 has 16 residues. CDR1 is MNHNS and CDR2 is SASEGT in the germline V gene. CDR3 residues: CASSEQDSFLNTEAFF. The CDR3 nucleotides read TGTGCCAGCAGTGAACAGGACAGCTTTCTGAACACTGAAGCTTTCTTT.

This sequence joins TRBV7-9 and TRBJ2-7; 12 nucleotides agree with TRBD2. The germline V gene has CDR1 SEHNR and CDR2 FQNEAQ (reference sequence). The CDR3 runs to 17 residues. V was clipped by 2 bases and J by 2 bases; unmatched bases: 7. CDR3 sequence: CASSLPSGRAGAYEQYF. CDR3 sequence (DNA): TGTGCCAGCAGCTTACCTAGCGGGAGGGCCGGGGCCTACGAGCAGTACTTC.

Many counts were recorded for this clonotype. The chain joins TRBV6-6 to TRBJ2-7; 9 nucleotides align to TRBD1. Germline V gene sequence: CDR1 MNHNY, CDR2 SVGAGI (reference sequence). V was clipped by 0 bases and J by 7 bases; unmatched bases: 7. The CDR3 loop spans 15 amino acids. The CDR3 DNA is TGTGCCAGCAGTTACTCGGACAGGGGAGTAGGAGAGCAGTACTTC. It specifies CASSYSDRGVGEQYF.